This TCR beta chain derives from a study of T cell clonality in common variable immunodeficiency. This clone was seen only a few times. Its antigen is currently unknown. The study's findings and limits: Patient heterogeneity in the CVID cohort limited correlations between repertoire features and clinical complications.

Clones were read by immunoSEQ multiplex PCR, and TCRdb kept only the in-frame ones, dropping some. The sample presents tens of thousands of clones, none singletons. The origin of this receptor is a person aged 18 to 75 in good health. What was sequenced was peripheral blood mononuclear cells.

Partial CDR3 DNA: TGCGCCAGCAGCTTGGGGCTAGCCCAAGAGACC. It yields the protein CASSLGLAQET. The CDR3 in its entirety is CASSLGLAQETQYF. The chain recombines TRBV5-1 with TRBJ2-5, with TRBD2 as a possible D gene (5 bases). The missing CDR3 end, 3 residues past where the read stops, is filled in from the germline J gene. The germline gives CDR1 SGHRS, CDR2 YFSETQ. There are 14 residues in the CDR3. Trimming left V 0 bases short and J 1 base short, with 7 bases between.